A single sample is the source of the 2 T cell receptor beta chains below, sequenced in a study of T cells in Graves' hyperthyroidism and ophthalmopathy. The investigators amplified TCR beta CDR3 regions from RNA transcripts. The primer set for the first-round RT-PCR of the TCR CDR3 was HTBI. Using its own MiXCR run on the multiplex PCR reads, TCRdb lists one record per CDR3 protein. The sample carries roughly 260,000 distinct CDR3 sequences, approximately 14% recorded once. The sequencing sample was made of blood. These receptors were obtained from a woman in her thirties or forties with Graves' hyperthyroidism that later progressed to Graves' ophthalmopathy.

In this sample, this clonotype turned up a few times. J is TRBJ2-1 and V is TRBV3-1, with 8 bases aligning to TRBD2. V was clipped by 4 bases and J by 6 bases; unmatched bases: 8. Germline CDR1 LGHDT, CDR2 YNNKEL (reference sequence). There are 15 residues in the CDR3. The CDR3 region is CASSPGTRSSNEQFF. The CDR3 bases are TGTGCCAGCAGCCCCGGGACTAGATCTAGCAATGAGCAGTTCTTC.

This clonotype showed up many times. The chain links TRBV20-1 to TRBJ1-5; D may be TRBD1 (5 bases). CDR1 DFQATT and CDR2 SNEGSKA come from the germline V gene (reference sequence). V shed 7 bases and J shed 6 bases, with 19 bases lying between them. This CDR3 has 14 residues. The CDR3 reads CSVPSPGTFQPQHF. The CDR3 DNA is TGCAGTGTACCCTCCCCGGGGACGTTTCAGCCCCAGCATTTT.